These 32 T cell receptor beta chains share one sample of origin, sequenced in a study of blood T cell repertoires in COVID-19. The method was immunoSEQ multiplex PCR; TCRdb's version includes in-frame clones alone and lacks a portion of them. The table includes around 190,000 clones, roughly 90% detected once. The sample consisted of peripheral blood. Receptor source: a man between 18 and 29 years old with active or convalescent COVID-19.

The chain carries TRBV5-1 and TRBJ1-3; TRBD1 agrees at 7 bases. Trimming at V came to 3 bases and at J to 0 bases, leaving 9 bases not matched to a gene. This CDR3 has 17 amino acids. Germline CDR1 and CDR2: SGHRS and YFSETQ. CDR3 sequence reads: CASSWENTGASGNTIYF. The CDR3 DNA follows: TGCGCCAGCAGCTGGGAGAATACAGGGGCCTCTGGAAACACCATATATTTT.

This chain joins TRBV7-9 and TRBJ2-1; 9 nucleotides agree with TRBD1. Unmatched junction bases numbered 8, after V lost 4 bases and J lost 7 bases. The CDR3 consists of 15 residues. The germline V gene encodes CDR1 SEHNR and CDR2 FQNEAQ (reference sequence). The CDR3 reads CASSSTGQGGNEQFF. The CDR3, as DNA: TGTGCCAGCAGCTCGACGGGACAGGGAGGAAATGAGCAGTTCTTC.

V gene TRBV4-1 combines with J gene TRBJ2-7, with 10 bases aligning to TRBD1. Germline V lookup: CDR1 MGHRA, CDR2 YSYEKL. This CDR3 contains 18 residues. J was trimmed by 3 bases and V by 0 bases; bases with no gene match: 11. CDR3 protein: CASSQDLVRDRGYYEQYF. The CDR3 nucleotides read TGCGCCAGCAGCCAAGATCTGGTCCGGGACAGGGGTTACTACGAGCAGTACTTC.

The chain employs TRBV6-5 and TRBJ1-1; 8 bases line up with TRBD1. With V trimmed by 0 bases and J by 10 bases, 13 bases remained unmatched. Germline V gene sequence: CDR1 MNHEY, CDR2 SVGAGI. The length of the CDR3 is 16 residues. CDR3 residues: CASSYSADRAILGAFF. The CDR3 DNA is TGTGCCAGCAGTTACTCCGCGGACAGGGCGATTTTAGGAGCTTTCTTT.

The rearrangement joins TRBV18 to TRBJ1-1, with D perhaps TRBD1 (5 bases). There are 15 residues in the CDR3. Germline lookup yields CDR1 KGHSH and CDR2 LQKENI. Trimming removed 5 bases from V and 1 base from J, with 14 bases in between. The CDR3 is CASSTESGGNTEAFF. DNA for the CDR3: TGTGCCAGCTCAACCGAAAGCGGGGGGAACACTGAAGCTTTCTTT.

V is TRBV15 and J is TRBJ2-1; tentative D call: TRBD2 (5 bases). V shed 0 bases and J shed 7 bases, with 10 bases lying between them. The CDR3 runs to 14 residues. CDR1 is LNHNV and CDR2 is YYDKDF in the germline V gene (reference sequence). For the CDR3, the DNA is TGTGCCACCAGCAGAGAGATCCGGGGAAATGAGCAGTTCTTC. Translating it yields CATSREIRGNEQFF. The variable domain in full, completed from reference TRBV15 and TRBJ2-1, reads DAMVIQNPRYQVTQFGKPVTLSCSQTLNHNVMYWYQQKSSQAPKLLFHYYDKDFNNEADTPDNFQSRRPNTSFCFLDIRSPGLGDTAMYLCATSREIRGNEQFFGPGTRLTVL.

This sequence joins TRBV11-3 and TRBJ2-1, with TRBD2 matching over 11 bases. This CDR3 contains 15 residues. From germline, CDR1 is SGHNT and CDR2 YENEEA. Trimming at V came to 3 bases and at J to 7 bases, leaving 5 bases not matched to a gene. DNA of the CDR3: TGTGCCAGCAGCTTCCGGACTAGCGGGCTTAATGAGCAGTTCTTC. Translation: CASSFRTSGLNEQFF.

Concerning this clone itself: Other DNA sequences in the sample encode the same CDR3. The genes are TRBV7-9 and TRBJ1-5; D is possibly TRBD1 (6 bases). The V gene lost 1 base and the J gene lost 4 bases, with 11 bases spanning the gap. Per germline, CDR1 SEHNR and CDR2 FQNEAQ (reference sequence). This CDR3 is 15 amino acids long. For the CDR3, the DNA is TGTGCCAGCAGCTTAGGTACAGGGAGAAATCAGCCCCAGCATTTT. Protein product: CASSLGTGRNQPQHF.

The J gene is TRBJ2-1, the V gene TRBV11-2; TRBD1 agrees at 8 bases. CDR1 is SGHAT and CDR2 is FQNNGV in the germline V gene. This CDR3 comprises 15 residues. J lost 5 bases, V lost 5 bases, and 8 bases had no gene match. The CDR3 is CASSRPGTGDNEQFF. As DNA, the CDR3 is TGTGCCAGCAGCAGGCCCGGGACAGGCGACAATGAGCAGTTCTTC.

The CDR3, as DNA: TGTGCCAGCAGCGTAGGATTGAGGGGACTCAAGGGAGAGACCCAGTACTTC. Translation: CASSVGLRGLKGETQYF. The chain employs TRBV9 and TRBJ2-5, with D perhaps matching TRBD2 (6 bases). Trimming cost V 0 bases and J 4 bases, with 19 bases left between them. The CDR3 runs 17 residues. Germline CDR1 SGDLS, CDR2 YYNGEE.

The chain carries TRBV6-6 and TRBJ1-5; D is ambiguous. CDR1 is MNHNY, CDR2 SVGAGI, per germline (reference sequence). Trimming left V 6 bases short and J 0 bases short, with 6 bases between. The CDR3 sequence is 13 residues long. CDR3 DNA: TGTGCCAGCAGGAGCGATAGCAATCAGCCCCAGCATTTT. Translated, it gives CASRSDSNQPQHF.

CDR3 nucleotide sequence: TGCGCCAGCAGCTTGGAGAGTGGAGAGGCCTATGGCTACACCTTC. Its protein is CASSLESGEAYGYTF. V and J are TRBV5-1 and TRBJ1-2, with unresolved D. The CDR3 extends over 15 amino acids. Trimming stripped 0 bases from V and 4 bases from J, with 13 bases between. Germline V lookup: CDR1 SGHRS, CDR2 YFSETQ.

This chain joins TRBV4-1 and TRBJ1-4; D unclear. Germline-derived CDR1 and CDR2 are MGHRA and YSYEKL. The CDR3 sequence is 14 residues long. V lost 1 base and J lost 10, with 13 bases in between. The CDR3 DNA follows: TGCGCCAGCAGCCAAGTCGGAATGGGAGTAAAACTGTTTTTT. Translation: CASSQVGMGVKLFF.

Of note for this clone: Other DNA sequences within the sample encode an identical CDR3. J is TRBJ1-1 and V is TRBV5-4; D ambiguous. The CDR3 totals 13 residues. The germline CDR1 and CDR2 sequences are SGHNT and YYREEE (reference sequence). Between the trimmed V and J ends, which lost 5 bases and 1 base, there was a span of 9 bases. The CDR3, as DNA: TGTGCCAGCAGTCTGGGCAGGAACACTGAAGCTTTCTTT. Amino acid sequence: CASSLGRNTEAFF.

The gene calls are TRBV15 and TRBJ1-3; weak D call: TRBD1 (6 bases). Between the trimmed V and J ends, which lost 5 bases and 3 bases, there was a span of 20 bases. The germline V gene has CDR1 LNHNV and CDR2 YYDKDF (reference sequence). The CDR3 has 17 residues. The CDR3 DNA reads TGTGCCACCAGCGCCGACAGGTCCCTCGGGCGTGGAAACACCATATATTTT. Amino acid sequence: CATSADRSLGRGNTIYF.

The CDR3 spells CASSGGGLAVKEQYF. CDR3 DNA sequence: TGTGCCAGCAGCGGGGGCGGGCTAGCAGTAAAGGAGCAGTACTTC. The chain employs TRBV11-2 and TRBJ2-7, with D possibly being TRBD1 (6 bases). CDR1 is SGHAT and CDR2 is FQNNGV in the germline V gene. Between the trimmed V and J ends, which lost 5 bases and 7 bases, there was a span of 21 bases. There are 15 residues in the CDR3.

The V and J genes are TRBV30 and TRBJ2-7; 10 bases line up with TRBD1. The germline V gene has CDR1 GTSNPN and CDR2 SVGIG (reference sequence). V shed 2 bases and J 5 bases; nucleotides not matched to a gene: 6. The CDR3 spans 14 residues. CDR3 sequence: CAWSKTGGEDEQYF. Here the CDR3 DNA reads TGTGCCTGGAGTAAGACAGGGGGCGAGGACGAGCAGTACTTC.

This CDR3 is CAISESRGQGVPEAFF. The CDR3 nucleotides are TGTGCCATCAGTGAGTCGAGGGGACAGGGGGTACCTGAAGCTTTCTTT. The chain carries TRBV10-3 and TRBJ1-1, with 11 bases identical to TRBD1. The V gene's germline CDR1 is ENHRY and CDR2 SYGVKD. V shed 0 bases, J shed 6 bases, and the junction held 6 bases outside the gene matches. The CDR3 has 16 residues.

This chain links TRBV3-1 (or the pseudogene TRBV3-2) with TRBJ2-1, with D maybe TRBD2 (7 bases). CDR1 LGHDT and CDR2 YNNKEL come from the germline V gene (reference sequence). Trimming took off 0 bases at V and 5 bases at J, with 32 bases between the two ends. This CDR3 contains 22 residues. CDR3 in DNA: TGTGCCAGCAGCCAAGATCCATACCTCAGGTTCGCGGGGGCCGGGCGAGACAATGAGCAGTTCTTC. Protein: CASSQDPYLRFAGAGRDNEQFF.

This clone was observed many times. The chain links TRBV4-2 to TRBJ2-7, with TRBD1 identical over 11 bases. Germline lookup yields CDR1 LGHNA and CDR2 YNFKEQ. J lost 1 base, V lost 3 bases, and 2 bases had no gene match. The CDR3 spans 15 residues. CDR3 protein: CASSQGQGDSYEQYF. DNA for the CDR3: TGTGCCAGCAGCCAGGGACAGGGGGATTCCTACGAGCAGTACTTC.

The rearrangement joins TRBV30 to TRBJ1-1; D gene unclear. The CDR3 totals 14 residues. Germline V gene lookup returns CDR1 GTSNPN and CDR2 SVGIG (reference sequence). With 4 bases removed from V and 4 bases from J, the gap between germline ends came to 16 bases. CDR3 sequence reads: CAWKRAAAGTEAFF. The CDR3 DNA reads as TGTGCCTGGAAGAGGGCAGCTGCCGGCACTGAAGCTTTCTTT.

This clone occurred a few times. This chain uses TRBV5-1 with TRBJ2-6, with unresolved D. The CDR3 is made up of 14 amino acids. V was clipped by 7 bases and J by 0 bases, with 8 bases between them. Germline lookup yields CDR1 SGHRS and CDR2 YFSETQ. The CDR3 DNA reads as TGCGCCAGCGGTGACATCTCTGGGGCCAACGTCCTGACTTTC. This gives the protein CASGDISGANVLTF.

The V and J genes are TRBV4-1 and TRBJ1-4; D might be TRBD1 (5 bases). This CDR3 spans 16 amino acids. V was shortened by 0 bases and J by 7 bases, with 15 bases between the two germline ends. Per the germline V gene, CDR1 is MGHRA and CDR2 is YSYEKL. The CDR3 DNA sequence: TGCGCCAGCAGCCAAGATGCCGCAGGGTGGGTTGAAAAACTGTTTTTT. Translated: CASSQDAAGWVEKLFF.

This clone has more than one count but fewer than ten. CDR3 sequence reads: CARIYQTGASLNSPLHF. The CDR3 bases are TGTGCCAGAATCTACCAGACAGGTGCCTCTTTGAATTCACCCCTCCACTTT. The chain is built from TRBV5-3 and TRBJ1-6; D perhaps matches TRBD1 (6 bases). Being an ORF, TRBV5-3 has a function that is uncertain. The V and J ends lost 6 bases and 7 bases respectively, with 23 bases between them. This CDR3 is 17 amino acids long.

This clone was seen a handful of times. V and J are TRBV15 and TRBJ1-3; no reliable D call. V was cut by 6 bases and J by 2 bases, with 14 bases left in between. In germline, CDR1 is LNHNV, CDR2 YYDKDF (reference sequence). The CDR3 spans 15 residues. The CDR3 protein is CATSAIFSPGNTIYF. The CDR3 DNA reads as TGTGCCACCAGTGCGATCTTTTCCCCTGGAAACACCATATATTTT.

The chain couples TRBV5-6 to TRBJ2-2, with TRBD1 matching over 9 bases. The V segment lost 4 bases and the J segment 4 bases; nucleotides outside the gene matches: 8. Per germline, CDR1 SGHDT and CDR2 YYEEEE. There are 16 residues in the CDR3. The CDR3: CASSPTTGGGTGELFF. The DNA of the CDR3 is TGTGCCAGCAGCCCGACGACAGGGGGTGGCACCGGGGAGCTGTTTTTT.

Only one count was recorded for this clone. J is TRBJ2-2 and V is TRBV11-1, with D perhaps TRBD2 (6 bases). The germline V and J ends were trimmed by 5 bases and 5 bases, with 12 bases remaining between them. The CDR3 has 14 residues. Per germline, CDR1 SGHAT and CDR2 FQDESV (reference sequence). CDR3 sequence reads: CASSRLADTGELFF. The CDR3 DNA reads TGTGCCAGCAGCAGATTAGCGGATACCGGGGAGCTGTTTTTT. The entire variable domain, with the rest obtained from reference TRBV11-1 and TRBJ2-2, is as follows: EAEVAQSPRYKITEKSQAVAFWCDPISGHATLYWYRQILGQGPELLVQFQDESVVDDSQLPKDRFSAERLKGVDSTLKIQPAELGDSAMYLCASSRLADTGELFFGEGSRLTVL.

This chain joins TRBV5-5 and TRBJ1-2; D call uncertain. The germline V gene encodes CDR1 SGHKS and CDR2 YYEKEE (reference sequence). The CDR3 is made up of 18 amino acids. Trimming stripped 1 base from V and 0 bases from J, with 19 bases between. The CDR3 nucleotides are TGTGCCAGCAGCTTGAACAGTGGCGTAGGTCGTGCTAACTATGGCTACACCTTC. Its translation is CASSLNSGVGRANYGYTF.

The J gene is TRBJ1-2, the V gene TRBV10-1; a weak D match, TRBD1 (6 bases). CDR1 is WNHNN, CDR2 SYGVQD, per germline (reference sequence). Trimming left V 0 bases short and J 5 bases short, with 7 bases between. The CDR3 totals 13 residues. The CDR3: CASSESTGYGYTF. CDR3 coding DNA: TGCGCCAGCAGTGAGTCTACAGGGTATGGCTACACCTTC.

The chain couples TRBV19 to TRBJ1-1, with D possibly matching TRBD1 (5 bases). Germline CDR1 LNHDA, CDR2 SQIVND (reference sequence). The CDR3 is made up of 16 amino acids. V was trimmed by 8 bases and J by 0 bases, leaving 19 bases between them. CDR3 protein: CASRTTPGQMNTEAFF. The CDR3 bases are TGTGCCAGTCGGACTACACCTGGACAAATGAACACTGAAGCTTTCTTT.

The chain couples TRBV5-5 to TRBJ1-1; D remains ambiguous. V dropped 0 bases and J dropped 2 bases, with 5 bases sitting between them. This CDR3 has 13 amino acids. Germline V lookup: CDR1 SGHKS, CDR2 YYEKEE (reference sequence). This CDR3 reads CASSLVLNTEAFF. CDR3 coding DNA: TGTGCCAGCAGCTTGGTTCTCAACACTGAAGCTTTCTTT.

CDR3 bases: TGTGCCAGCTTCGGGGGCGGGAGAGGAGGCACAGATACGCAGTATTTT. This encodes CASFGGGRGGTDTQYF. V gene TRBV2 combines with J gene TRBJ2-3; the D gene is possibly TRBD2 (7 bases). This CDR3 spans 16 amino acids. Per the germline V gene, CDR1 is SNHLY and CDR2 is FYNNEI. Trimming left V 8 bases short and J 1 base short, with 19 bases between.